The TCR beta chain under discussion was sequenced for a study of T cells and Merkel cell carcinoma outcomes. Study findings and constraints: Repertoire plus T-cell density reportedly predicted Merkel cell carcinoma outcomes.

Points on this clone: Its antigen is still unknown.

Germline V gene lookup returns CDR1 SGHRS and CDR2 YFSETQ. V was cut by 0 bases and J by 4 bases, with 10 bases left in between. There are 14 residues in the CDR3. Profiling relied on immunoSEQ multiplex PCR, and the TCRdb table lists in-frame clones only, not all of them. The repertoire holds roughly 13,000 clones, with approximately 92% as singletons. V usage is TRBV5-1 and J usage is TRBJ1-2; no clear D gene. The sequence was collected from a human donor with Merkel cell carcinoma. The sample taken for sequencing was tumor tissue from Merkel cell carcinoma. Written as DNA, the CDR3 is TGCGCCAGCAGCTTGGCGGTACAGATCTATGGCTACACCTTC. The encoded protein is CASSLAVQIYGYTF.